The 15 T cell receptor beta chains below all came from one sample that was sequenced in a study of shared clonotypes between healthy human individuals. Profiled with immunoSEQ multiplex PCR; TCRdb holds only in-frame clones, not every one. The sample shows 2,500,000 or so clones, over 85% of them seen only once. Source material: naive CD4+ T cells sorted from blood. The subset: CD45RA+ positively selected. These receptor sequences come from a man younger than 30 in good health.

The CDR3 DNA is TGTGCCAGCAGTTACTCCGGACAGGGAGCTGCCTATGGCTACACCTTC. It specifies CASSYSGQGAAYGYTF. The rearrangement links TRBV6-5 to TRBJ1-2, with TRBD1 identical over 8 bases. The germline gives CDR1 MNHEY, CDR2 SVGAGI. The length of the CDR3 is 16 residues. V lost 0 bases and J lost 4; bases outside the gene matches: 7.

CDR3 residues: CATKSGAGGYNEQFF. In DNA form, the CDR3 reads TGTGCCACAAAAAGTGGAGCGGGAGGGTACAATGAGCAGTTCTTC. V gene TRBV15 combines with J gene TRBJ2-1; 10 bases are a match to TRBD2. The CDR3 has 15 amino acids. J gave up 4 bases and V 9 bases, and 9 bases lay outside the gene matches. CDR1 LNHNV and CDR2 YYDKDF come from the germline V gene (reference sequence).

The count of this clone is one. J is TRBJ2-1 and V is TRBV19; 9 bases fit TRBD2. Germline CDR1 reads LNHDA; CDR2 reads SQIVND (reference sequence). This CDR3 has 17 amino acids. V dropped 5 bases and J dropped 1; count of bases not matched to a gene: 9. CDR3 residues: CASSPAGGPRSYNEQFF. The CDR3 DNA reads TGTGCCAGTAGTCCCGCGGGGGGGCCTCGATCCTACAATGAGCAGTTCTTC.

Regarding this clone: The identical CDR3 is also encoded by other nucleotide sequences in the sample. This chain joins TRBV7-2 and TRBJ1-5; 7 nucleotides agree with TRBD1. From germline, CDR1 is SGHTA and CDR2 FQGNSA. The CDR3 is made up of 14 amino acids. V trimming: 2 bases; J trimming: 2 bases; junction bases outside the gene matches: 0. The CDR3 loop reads CASSLTGGNQPQHF. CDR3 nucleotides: TGTGCCAGCAGCTTAACAGGGGGCAATCAGCCCCAGCATTTT. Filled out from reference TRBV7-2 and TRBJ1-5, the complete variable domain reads GAGVSQSPSNKVTEKGKDVELRCDPISGHTALYWYRQSLGQGLEFLIYFQGNSAPDKSGLPSDRFSAERTGGSVSTLTIQRTQQEDSAVYLCASSLTGGNQPQHFGDGTRLSIL.

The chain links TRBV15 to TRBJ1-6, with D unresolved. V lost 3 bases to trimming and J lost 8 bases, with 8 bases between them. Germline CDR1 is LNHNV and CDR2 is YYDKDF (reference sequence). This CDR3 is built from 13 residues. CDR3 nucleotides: TGTGCCACCAGCAGGGCAAGGGATTCACCCCTCCACTTT. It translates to CATSRARDSPLHF.

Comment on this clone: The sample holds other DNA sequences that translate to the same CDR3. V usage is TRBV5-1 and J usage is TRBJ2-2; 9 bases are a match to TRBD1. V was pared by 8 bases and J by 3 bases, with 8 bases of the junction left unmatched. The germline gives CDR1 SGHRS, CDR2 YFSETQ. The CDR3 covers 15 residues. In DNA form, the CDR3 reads TGCGCCAGTTCCATAACAGGGGGCGACACCGGGGAGCTGTTTTTT. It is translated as CASSITGGDTGELFF.

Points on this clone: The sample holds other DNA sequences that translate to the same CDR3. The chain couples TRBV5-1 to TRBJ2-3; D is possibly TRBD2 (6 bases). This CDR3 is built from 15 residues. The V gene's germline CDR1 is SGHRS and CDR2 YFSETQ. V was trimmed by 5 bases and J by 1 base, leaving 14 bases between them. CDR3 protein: CASSSRGSRTDTQYF. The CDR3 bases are TGCGCCAGCAGTTCCCGGGGGTCCCGCACAGATACGCAGTATTTT. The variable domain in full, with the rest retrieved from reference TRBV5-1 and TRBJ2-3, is KAGVTQTPRYLIKTRGQQVTLSCSPISGHRSVSWYQQTPGQGLQFLFEYFSETQRNKGNFPGRFSGRQFSNSRSEMNVSTLELGDSALYLCASSSRGSRTDTQYFGPGTRLTVL.

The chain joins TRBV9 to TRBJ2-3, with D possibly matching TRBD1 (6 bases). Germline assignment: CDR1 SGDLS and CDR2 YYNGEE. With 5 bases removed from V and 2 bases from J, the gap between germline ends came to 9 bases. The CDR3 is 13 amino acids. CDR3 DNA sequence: TGTGCCAGCAGAAGGACAGCCACAGATACGCAGTATTTT. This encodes CASRRTATDTQYF. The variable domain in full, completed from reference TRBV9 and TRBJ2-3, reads DSGVTQTPKHLITATGQRVTLRCSPRSGDLSVYWYQQSLDQGLQFLIQYYNGEERAKGNILERFSAQQFPDLHSELNLSSLELGDSALYFCASRRTATDTQYFGPGTRLTVL.

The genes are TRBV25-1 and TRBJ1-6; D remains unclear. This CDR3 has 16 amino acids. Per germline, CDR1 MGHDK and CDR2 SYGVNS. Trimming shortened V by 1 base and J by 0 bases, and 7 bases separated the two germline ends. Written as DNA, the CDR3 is TGTGCCAGCAGTGAATCTGGCTTCTCCTATAATTCACCCCTCCACTTT. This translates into CASSESGFSYNSPLHF. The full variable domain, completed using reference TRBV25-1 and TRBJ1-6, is EADIYQTPRYLVIGTGKKITLECSQTMGHDKMYWYQQDPGMELHLIHYSYGVNSTEKGDLSSESTVSRIRTEHFPLTLESARPSHTSQYLCASSESGFSYNSPLHFGNGTRLTVT.

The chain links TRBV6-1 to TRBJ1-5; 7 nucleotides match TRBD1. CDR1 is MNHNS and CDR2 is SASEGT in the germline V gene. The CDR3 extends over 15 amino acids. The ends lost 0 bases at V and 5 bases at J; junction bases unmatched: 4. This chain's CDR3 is CASSEAGRGYQPQHF. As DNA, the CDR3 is TGTGCCAGCAGTGAAGCAGGCAGGGGGTATCAGCCCCAGCATTTT.

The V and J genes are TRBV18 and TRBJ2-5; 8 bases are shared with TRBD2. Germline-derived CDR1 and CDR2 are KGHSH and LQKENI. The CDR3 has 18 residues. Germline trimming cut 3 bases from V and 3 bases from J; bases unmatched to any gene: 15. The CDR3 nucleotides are TGTGCCAGCTCACCGACTTTGTCCGGGAGGGAGAGGAAAGAGACCCAGTACTTC. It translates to CASSPTLSGRERKETQYF. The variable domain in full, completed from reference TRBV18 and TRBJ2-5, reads NAGVMQNPRHLVRRRGQEARLRCSPMKGHSHVYWYRQLPEEGLKFMVYLQKENIIDESGMPKERFSAEFPKEGPSILRIQQVVRGDSAAYFCASSPTLSGRERKETQYFGPGTRLLVL.

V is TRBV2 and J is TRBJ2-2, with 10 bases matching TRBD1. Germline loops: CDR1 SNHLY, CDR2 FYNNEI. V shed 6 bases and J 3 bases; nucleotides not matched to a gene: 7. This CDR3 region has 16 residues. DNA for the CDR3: TGTGCCAGCAGGGGGCCGGGACAGGGGTACACCGGGGAGCTGTTTTTT. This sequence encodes CASRGPGQGYTGELFF.

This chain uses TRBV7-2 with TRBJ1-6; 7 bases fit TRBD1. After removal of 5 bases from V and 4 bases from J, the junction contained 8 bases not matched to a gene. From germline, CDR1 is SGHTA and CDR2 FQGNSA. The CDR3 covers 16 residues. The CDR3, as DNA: TGTGCCAGCAGCCCATCTGGGACAGATTATAATTCACCCCTCCACTTT. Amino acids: CASSPSGTDYNSPLHF.

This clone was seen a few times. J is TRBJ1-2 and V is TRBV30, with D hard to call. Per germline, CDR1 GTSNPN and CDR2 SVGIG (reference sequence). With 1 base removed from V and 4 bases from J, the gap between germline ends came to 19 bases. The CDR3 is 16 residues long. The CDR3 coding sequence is TGTGCCTGGAGTGCTAAGGGCCTAACCCAGTCCTATGGCTACACCTTC. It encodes CAWSAKGLTQSYGYTF. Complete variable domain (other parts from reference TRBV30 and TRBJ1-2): SQTIHQWPATLVQPVGSPLSLECTVEGTSNPNLYWYRQAAGRGLQLLFYSVGIGQISSEVPQNLSASRPQDRQFILSSKKLLLSDSGFYLCAWSAKGLTQSYGYTFGSGTRLTVV.

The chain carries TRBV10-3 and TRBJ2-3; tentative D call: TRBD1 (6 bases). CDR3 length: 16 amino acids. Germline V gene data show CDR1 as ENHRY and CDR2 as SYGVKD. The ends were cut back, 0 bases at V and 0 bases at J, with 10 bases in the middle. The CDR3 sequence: CAISESVTGSTDTQYF. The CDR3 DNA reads TGTGCCATCAGTGAGTCAGTAACAGGGAGCACAGATACGCAGTATTTT.